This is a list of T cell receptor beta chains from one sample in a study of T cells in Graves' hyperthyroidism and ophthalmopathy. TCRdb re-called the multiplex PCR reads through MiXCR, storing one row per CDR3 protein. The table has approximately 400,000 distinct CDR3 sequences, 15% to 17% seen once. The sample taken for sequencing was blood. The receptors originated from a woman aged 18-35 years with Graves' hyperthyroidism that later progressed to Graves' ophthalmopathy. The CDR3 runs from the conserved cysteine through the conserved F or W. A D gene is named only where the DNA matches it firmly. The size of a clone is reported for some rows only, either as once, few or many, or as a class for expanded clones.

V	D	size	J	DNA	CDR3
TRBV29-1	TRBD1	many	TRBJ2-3	TGCAGCGAAACAGGGGCCCGCACAGATACGCAGTATTTT	CSETGARTDTQYF
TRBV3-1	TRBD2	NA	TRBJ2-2	TGTGCCAGCAGCCAGTGGACTAGCAGTAACACCGGGGAGCGGTTTTTT	CASSQWTSSNTGERFF
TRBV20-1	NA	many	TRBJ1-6	TGCAGTGCTAGAGGACAGTACGACTATTCACCCCTCCACTTT	CSARGQYDYSPLHF
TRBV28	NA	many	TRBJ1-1	TGTGCCAGCAGTTCCCCAGGGTCATCTGAAGCTTTCTTT	CASSSPGSSEAFF
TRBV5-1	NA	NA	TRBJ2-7	TGCGCCAGCAGCTTGGGCCTGAACTGCGAGCAGTACTTC	CASSLGLNCEQYF
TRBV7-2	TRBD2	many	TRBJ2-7	TGTGCCAGCAGTCGACTAGCGGGAGGCCCCAAGGGGGAGCAGTACTTC	CASSRLAGGPKGEQYF
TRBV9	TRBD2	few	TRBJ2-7	TGTGCCAGCAGCGTTGGGACTAGCGGGGGTACCTACGAGCAGTACTTC	CASSVGTSGGTYEQYF
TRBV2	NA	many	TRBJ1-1	TGTGCCAGCAGTCGATGGGAGGGGGAAGCTTTCTTT	CASSRWEGEAFF
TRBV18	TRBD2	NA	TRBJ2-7	TGTGCCAGCTCACCGGGACTAGCGGGACGTATCACCTACGAGCAGTACTTC	CASSPGLAGRITYEQYF
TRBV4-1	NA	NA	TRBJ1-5	TGCGCCAGCAGCCAGGACCCTAATCAGCCCCAGCATTTT	CASSQDPNQPQHF
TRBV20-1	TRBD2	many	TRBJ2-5	TGCAGTGCTAGAGATGCTAGCGGGTGGTACGGAAAGACCCAGTACTTC	CSARDASGWYGKTQYF
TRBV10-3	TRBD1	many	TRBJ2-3	TGTGCCATCAGTGAGCCGGGGACAGGGGGCGCGCCGGACAGAGTTACGCAGTATTTT	CAISEPGTGGAPDRVTQYF
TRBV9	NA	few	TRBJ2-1	TGTGCCAGCAGCGTCCCCACTTCGGGCAATGAGCAGTTCTTC	CASSVPTSGNEQFF
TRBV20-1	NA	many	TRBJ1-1	TGCAGTGCTAGCAGGGGCGGGTCGAACACTGAAGCTTTCTTT	CSASRGGSNTEAFF
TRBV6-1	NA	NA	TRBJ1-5	TGTGCCAGCGGGACACTGGATCAGCCCCAGCATTTT	CASGTLDQPQHF
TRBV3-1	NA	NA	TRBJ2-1	TGTGCCAGCAGCGGGCCTGGGGGGGCGAGGGCCTACAATGAGCAGTTCTTC	CASSGPGGARAYNEQFF
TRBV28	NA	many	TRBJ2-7	TGTGCCAGCAGTGTCCCCGTCCAGGACTTATCCTACGAGCAGTACTTC	CASSVPVQDLSYEQYF
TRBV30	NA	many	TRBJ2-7	TGTGCCTGGAGTGTACTGGATGTTTACGAGCAGTACTTC	CAWSVLDVYEQYF
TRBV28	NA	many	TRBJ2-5	TGTGCCAGCAGCCGTCAGGGGGGTTGGGAGACCCAGTACTTC	CASSRQGGWETQYF
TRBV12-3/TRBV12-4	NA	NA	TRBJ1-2	TGTGCCAGCAGTTTTCAAGTCGGGAACTATGGCTACACCTTC	CASSFQVGNYGYTF
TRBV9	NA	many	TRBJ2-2	TGTGCCAGCAGCCGATTTACCGGGGAGCTGTTTTTT	CASSRFTGELFF
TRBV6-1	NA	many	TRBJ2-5	TGTGCCAGCCGGATAGTGATCCAAGAGACCCAGTACTTC	CASRIVIQETQYF
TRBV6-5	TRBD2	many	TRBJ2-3	TGTGCCAGCAGTTACTCGATGCTAGCGGGAGGGGTAGCGGATACGCAGTATTTT	CASSYSMLAGGVADTQYF
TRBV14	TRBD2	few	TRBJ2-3	TGTGCCAGCAGCCGCCCTAGTACCGGGAGGGCCTGGGATACGCAGTATTTT	CASSRPSTGRAWDTQYF
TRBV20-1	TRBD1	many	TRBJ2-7	TGCAGTGCTGGGGGACAGGGTCCGACGATCTACGAGCAGTACTTC	CSAGGQGPTIYEQYF
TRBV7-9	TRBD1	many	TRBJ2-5	TGTGCCAGCAGCCCAGGGACAGGGGGCTGGGAGACCCAGTACTTC	CASSPGTGGWETQYF
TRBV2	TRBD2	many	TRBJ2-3	TGTGCCAGCAGTGAAGCGCTGGGACTAGCGGGCCCTAGCACAGATACGCAGTATTTT	CASSEALGLAGPSTDTQYF
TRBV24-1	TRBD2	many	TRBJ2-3	TGTGCCACCAGTGACCCTCAGCGGGAGGGGAGCACAGATACGCAGTATTTT	CATSDPQREGSTDTQYF
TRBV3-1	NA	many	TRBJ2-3	TGTGCCAGCAGCCAACCGTCCCGCAGGGATACGCAGTATTTT	CASSQPSRRDTQYF
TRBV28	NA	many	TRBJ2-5	TGTGCCACCCGTGAACTGTACCAAGAGACCCAGTACTTC	CATRELYQETQYF
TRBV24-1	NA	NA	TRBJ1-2	TGTGCCACCAGTGATTTGGGCAACTATGGCTACACCTTC	CATSDLGNYGYTF
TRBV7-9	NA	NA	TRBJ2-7	TGTGCCAGCAGCTTAAGGGGGGACGCCCCCTACGGGCAGTACTTC	CASSLRGDAPYGQYF
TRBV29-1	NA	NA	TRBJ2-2	TGCAGCGTTGAAGGGCTGGAGCGGACCGGGGAGCTGTTTTTT	CSVEGLERTGELFF
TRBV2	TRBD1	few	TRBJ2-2	TGTGCCAGCAGGAAACCAGGGGGCGCCTTTACCGGGGAGCTGTTTTTT	CASRKPGGAFTGELFF
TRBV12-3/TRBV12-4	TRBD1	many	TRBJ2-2	TGTGCCAGCAGCCTAAACAGGGGTGGGTTCGACGGGGAGCTGTTTTTT	CASSLNRGGFDGELFF
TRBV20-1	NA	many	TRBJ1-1	TGCAGTGCTACGGAGGGCATGAACACTGAAGCTTTCTTT	CSATEGMNTEAFF
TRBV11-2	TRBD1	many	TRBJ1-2	TGTGCCAGCAGCTTAGATGCGGGACAGGGTTTTGGCTACACCTTC	CASSLDAGQGFGYTF
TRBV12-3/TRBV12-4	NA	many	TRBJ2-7	TGTGCCAGCAGTTTAGAGCTAGTTGGCGAGCAGTACTTC	CASSLELVGEQYF
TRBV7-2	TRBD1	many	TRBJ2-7	TGTGCCAGCAGCTTAGGTGGGACAGGGCACGAGCAGTACTTC	CASSLGGTGHEQYF
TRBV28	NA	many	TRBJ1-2	TGTGCCAGCACTCAGGGTACTGGCTACACCTTC	CASTQGTGYTF
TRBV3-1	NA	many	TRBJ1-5	TGTGCCAGCAGCCAAGATATGGGGGGAAATCAGCCCCAGCATTTT	CASSQDMGGNQPQHF
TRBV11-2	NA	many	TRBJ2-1	TGTGCCAGCAGCTCCCTGAGGGTCTTGGGTGAGCAGTTCTTC	CASSSLRVLGEQFF
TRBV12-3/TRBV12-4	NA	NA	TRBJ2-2	TGTGCCAGCAGTTTACTCCAGGGCGCGAACACCGGGGAGCTGTTTTTT	CASSLLQGANTGELFF
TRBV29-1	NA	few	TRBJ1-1	TGCAGCGTCGTGGGGGGGGTGACTGAAGCTTTCTTT	CSVVGGVTEAFF
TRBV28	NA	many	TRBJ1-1	TGTGCCAGCAGTCTCCCAATGGATGGCACTGAAGCTTTCTTT	CASSLPMDGTEAFF
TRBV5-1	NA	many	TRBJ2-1	TGCGCCAGCAGCTTGGCATTGGGTAACTCCTACAATGAGCAGTTCTTC	CASSLALGNSYNEQFF
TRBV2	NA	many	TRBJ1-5	TGTGCCAGCAGTCCAGGGTCTAGGCAGCCCCAGCATTTT	CASSPGSRQPQHF
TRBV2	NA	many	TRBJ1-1	TGTGCCAGTATGGGCGGCACTGAAGCTTTCTTT	CASMGGTEAFF
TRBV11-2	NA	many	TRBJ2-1	TGTGCCAGCAGCTTCCCGAAAGCGGGTGCGGGCAATGAGCAGTTCTTC	CASSFPKAGAGNEQFF
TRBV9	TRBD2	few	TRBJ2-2	TGTGCCAGCAGAGCCGGGACTAGAGACACCGGGGAGCTGTTTTTT	CASRAGTRDTGELFF
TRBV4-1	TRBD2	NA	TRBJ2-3	TGCGCCAGCAGCCAAGATTCGGCGGGAGGGTTCGATACGCAGTATTTT	CASSQDSAGGFDTQYF
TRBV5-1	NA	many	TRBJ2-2	TGCGCCAGCAGCTCCACAGGGCCTAAGGTCGCCGGGGAGCTGTTTTTT	CASSSTGPKVAGELFF
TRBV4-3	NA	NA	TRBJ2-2	TGCGCCAGCAGCCAAGAAAGTAGCGGGAACACCGGGGAGCTGTTTTTT	CASSQESSGNTGELFF
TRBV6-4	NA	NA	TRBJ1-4	TGTGCCAGCAGTTACTCGCAGGGAGCCGAAAAACTGTTTTTT	CASSYSQGAEKLFF
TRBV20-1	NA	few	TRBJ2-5	TGCAGTGCTAGCCGGGACGAGCAAGAGACCCAGTACTTC	CSASRDEQETQYF